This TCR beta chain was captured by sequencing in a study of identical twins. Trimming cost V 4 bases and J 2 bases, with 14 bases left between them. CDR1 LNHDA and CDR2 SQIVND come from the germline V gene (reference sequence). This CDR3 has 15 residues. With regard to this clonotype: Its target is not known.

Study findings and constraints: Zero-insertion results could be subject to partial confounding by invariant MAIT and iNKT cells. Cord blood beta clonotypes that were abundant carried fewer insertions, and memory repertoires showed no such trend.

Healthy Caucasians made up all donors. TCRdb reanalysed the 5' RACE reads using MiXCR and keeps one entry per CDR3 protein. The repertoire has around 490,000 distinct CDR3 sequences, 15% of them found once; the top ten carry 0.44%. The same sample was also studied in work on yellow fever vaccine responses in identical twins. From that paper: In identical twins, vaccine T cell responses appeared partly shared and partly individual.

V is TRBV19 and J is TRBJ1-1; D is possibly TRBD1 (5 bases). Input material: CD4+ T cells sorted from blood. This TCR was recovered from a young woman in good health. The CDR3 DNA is TGTGCCAGTAGTACAACAACAGGTCTTAACACTGAAGCTTTCTTT. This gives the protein CASSTTTGLNTEAFF.